These 8 T cell receptor beta chains came from one sample sequenced in a study of Ad26.COV2.S vaccination and SARS-CoV-2 variants. This table comes from immunoSEQ multiplex PCR, and its TCRdb copy is limited to in-frame clones, with some not included. Counted here are 300,000 to 350,000 clones, around 88% occurring once; the ten biggest clones make up 5%. Treatment of the sample: 15 to 20 received Ad26.COV2.S at low or high dose, single or two shots; roughly five received placebo; per-sample allocation not given. Collection of the samples took place on day 63 after the first injection of vaccine or placebo. This sample comprised peripheral blood, obtained in a trial of Ad26.COV2.S vaccine versus placebo. These receptors all stem from a person between 18 and 65 years old who received the Ad26.COV2.S COVID-19 vaccine or a placebo.

This clone showed up just a few times. The V gene is TRBV7-9, the J gene TRBJ1-1; D ambiguous. CDR3 length equals 12 residues. V lost 1 base, J lost 7 bases, and 7 bases lay in between. CDR1 SEHNR and CDR2 FQNEAQ come from the germline V gene (reference sequence). CDR3 coding DNA: TGTGCCAGCAGCTTAGATAGGGTTGAAGCTTTCTTT. It is translated as CASSLDRVEAFF.

This chain links TRBV27 with TRBJ2-7; no clear D gene. The CDR3 runs to 13 residues. V lost 2 bases, J lost 2 bases, and 7 bases lay in between. Germline CDR1 and CDR2: MNHEY and SMNVEV (reference sequence). In DNA, the CDR3 is TGTGCCAGCAGTTTAGGGGTTGCCTACGAGCAGTACTTC. Translating gives CASSLGVAYEQYF.

The rearrangement joins TRBV19 to TRBJ2-1; 8 bases agree with TRBD2. V was clipped by 6 bases and J by 12 bases; unmatched bases: 19. Germline CDR1 reads LNHDA; CDR2 reads SQIVND (reference sequence). This CDR3 comprises 16 residues. The DNA for the CDR3 is TGTGCCAGTAGCACAGGGTCATGGCGGGAGGCTTGGGTGCAGTTCTTC. Translating gives CASSTGSWREAWVQFF.

This chain links TRBV19 with TRBJ1-1; 9 positions match TRBD1. V shed 3 bases, J shed 0 bases, and the junction held 2 bases outside the gene matches. The CDR3 loop spans 15 amino acids. The germline CDR1 and CDR2 sequences are LNHDA and SQIVND (reference sequence). The CDR3 sequence is CASSMGTGMNTEAFF. CDR3 DNA: TGTGCCAGTAGTATGGGGACAGGGATGAACACTGAAGCTTTCTTT.

This rearrangement joins TRBV15 to TRBJ2-1, with a tentative D call TRBD2 (6 bases). From germline, CDR1 is LNHNV and CDR2 YYDKDF (reference sequence). The CDR3 spans 15 residues. V was trimmed by 5 bases and J by 4 bases, leaving 15 bases between them. This chain's CDR3 is CATSGGPDGYNEQFF. Written as DNA, the CDR3 is TGTGCCACCAGCGGAGGGCCGGACGGGTACAATGAGCAGTTCTTC.

The CDR3 protein is CASSLVGSEQYF. DNA for the CDR3: TGTGCCAGCAGCTTAGTCGGCTCCGAGCAGTACTTC. The chain is built from TRBV7-9 and TRBJ2-7; the D is unclear. CDR3 length equals 12 residues. Germline V gene sequence: CDR1 SEHNR, CDR2 FQNEAQ (reference sequence). Trimming removed 1 base from V and 6 bases from J, with 7 bases in between. The full variable domain, rest sourced from reference TRBV7-9 and TRBJ2-7, is DTGVSQNPRHKITKRGQNVTFRCDPISEHNRLYWYRQTLGQGPEFLTYFQNEAQLEKSRLLSDRFSAERPKGSFSTLEIQRTEQGDSAMYLCASSLVGSEQYFGPGTRLTVT.

The chain carries TRBV27 and TRBJ2-1, with 7 bases identical to TRBD2. V trimming: 7 bases; J trimming: 0 bases; junction bases outside the gene matches: 9. The CDR3 covers 16 residues. In germline, CDR1 is MNHEY, CDR2 SMNVEV (reference sequence). The CDR3 DNA sequence: TGTGCCAGCAAAGGGGACTATCTGAGCTCCTACAATGAGCAGTTCTTC. It yields the protein CASKGDYLSSYNEQFF.

The chain combines TRBV19 with TRBJ1-5; the match to TRBD1 covers 8 bases. The V gene end was trimmed by 3 bases and the J gene end by 4 bases; junction bases not matched to a gene: 5. This CDR3 spans 15 amino acids. CDR1 and CDR2 (germline): LNHDA, SQIVND (reference sequence). CDR3 protein: CASSMGQDRNQPQHF. The CDR3 nucleotides are TGTGCCAGTAGTATGGGACAGGATAGGAATCAGCCCCAGCATTTT.